Below, 4 T cell receptor beta chains from the same sample are listed, as sequenced in a study of blood T cell repertoires in COVID-19. The data were produced by immunoSEQ multiplex PCR, yet TCRdb's version contains in-frame clones alone and is incomplete. The data show around 160,000 clones, with about 86% seen just once and roughly 19% held by the top ten. Sequencing used peripheral blood. The origin of the receptors is a woman older than 75 with acute or convalescent COVID-19.

This clone has only one observation. The chain is built from TRBV28 and TRBJ2-1, with TRBD2 identical over 7 bases. Trimming took 3 bases from V and 9 from J; bases not matched to a gene: 11. CDR1 is MDHEN, CDR2 SYDVKM, per germline. The CDR3 is 15 residues long. CDR3 in amino acids: CASSFIGRTIPEQFF. The CDR3 DNA reads TGTGCCAGCAGTTTTATCGGGAGGACTATTCCTGAGCAGTTCTTC.

The chain joins TRBV6-5 to TRBJ2-7, with 7 positions matching TRBD2. V trimming: 7 bases; J trimming: 0 bases; junction bases outside the gene matches: 9. From germline, CDR1 is MNHEY and CDR2 SVGAGI. This CDR3 contains 15 residues. CDR3 residues: CASTSVREPSYEQYF. In DNA form, the CDR3 reads TGTGCCAGCACCTCTGTGCGGGAGCCCTCCTACGAGCAGTACTTC.

V and J are TRBV30 and TRBJ2-3, with D possibly being TRBD2 (5 bases). CDR1 is GTSNPN and CDR2 is SVGIG in the germline V gene (reference sequence). Trimming removed 4 bases at V and 4 bases at J, with 9 bases between. The length of the CDR3 is 12 residues. The CDR3 reads CAWTQDSDTQYF. For the CDR3, the DNA is TGTGCCTGGACCCAGGACTCAGATACGCAGTATTTT.

The chain has TRBV5-1 and TRBJ2-5; TRBD2 is a possible D gene (6 bases). CDR1 and CDR2 from the germline V gene are SGHRS and YFSETQ. Trimming took 4 bases from V and 1 from J, leaving 17 bases between them. This CDR3 contains 16 residues. CDR3 coding DNA: TGCGCCAGCAGCGAAGGGACTCAACACACCCAAGAGACCCAGTACTTC. Its protein product is CASSEGTQHTQETQYF.